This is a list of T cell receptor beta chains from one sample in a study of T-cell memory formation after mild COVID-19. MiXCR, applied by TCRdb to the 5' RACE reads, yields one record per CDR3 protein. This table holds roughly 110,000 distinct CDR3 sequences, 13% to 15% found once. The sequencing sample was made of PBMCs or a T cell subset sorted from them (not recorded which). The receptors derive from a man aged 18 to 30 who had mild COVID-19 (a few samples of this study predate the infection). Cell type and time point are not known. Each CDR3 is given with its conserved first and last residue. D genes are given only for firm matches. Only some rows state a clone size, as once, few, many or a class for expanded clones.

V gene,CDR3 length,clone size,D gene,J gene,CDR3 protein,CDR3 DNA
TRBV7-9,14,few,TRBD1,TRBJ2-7,CASSAGTAPYEQYF,TGTGCCAGCAGCGCCGGGACAGCCCCCTACGAGCAGTACTTC
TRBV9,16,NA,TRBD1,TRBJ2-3,CASSPRTGEDTDTQYF,TGTGCCAGCAGCCCCAGGACAGGGGAAGACACAGATACGCAGTATTTT
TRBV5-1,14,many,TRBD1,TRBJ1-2,CASSLDTGGYGYTF,TGCGCCAGCAGCTTGGATACAGGGGGCTATGGCTACACCTTC
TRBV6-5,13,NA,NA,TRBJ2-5,CASSYLEGETQYF,TGTGCCAGCAGTTACCTCGAGGGGGAGACCCAGTACTTC
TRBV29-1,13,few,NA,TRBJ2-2,CSALFMDAGELFF,TGCAGCGCCCTTTTTATGGACGCCGGGGAGCTGTTTTTT
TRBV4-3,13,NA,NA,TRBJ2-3,CASSQEGTDTQYF,TGCGCCAGCAGCCAAGAAGGTACAGATACGCAGTATTTT
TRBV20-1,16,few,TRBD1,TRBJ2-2,CSARDTGTGNTGELFF,TGCAGTGCTAGAGATACCGGGACAGGGAACACCGGGGAGCTGTTTTTT
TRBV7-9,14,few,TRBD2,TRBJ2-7,CASTASGESYEQYF,TGTGCCAGCACCGCTAGCGGGGAGAGCTACGAGCAGTACTTC
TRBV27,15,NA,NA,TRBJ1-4,CASSPWAGKNEKLFF,TGTGCCAGCTCTCCATGGGCAGGGAAAAATGAAAAACTGTTTTTT
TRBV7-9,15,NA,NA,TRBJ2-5,CASSLAQGFQETQYF,TGTGCCAGCAGCTTAGCGCAGGGGTTTCAAGAGACCCAGTACTTC
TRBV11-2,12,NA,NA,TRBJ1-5,CASSYDNQPQHF,TGTGCCAGCAGCTACGATAATCAGCCCCAGCATTTT
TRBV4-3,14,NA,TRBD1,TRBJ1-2,CASSQDRANYGYTF,TGCGCCAGCAGCCAGGACAGGGCGAACTATGGCTACACCTTC
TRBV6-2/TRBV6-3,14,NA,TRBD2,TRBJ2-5,CASSYEGGVETQYF,TGTGCCAGCAGTTACGAGGGAGGGGTAGAGACCCAGTACTTC
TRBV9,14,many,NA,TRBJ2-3,CASSPRDLTDTQYF,TGTGCCAGCAGCCCACGGGACCTCACAGATACGCAGTATTTT
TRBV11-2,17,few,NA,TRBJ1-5,CASSPDRAGYSNQPQHF,TGTGCCAGCAGCCCCGACAGAGCAGGATATAGCAATCAGCCCCAGCATTTT
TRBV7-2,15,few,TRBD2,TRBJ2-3,CASSLGGGGTDTQYF,TGTGCCAGCAGCTTAGGCGGGGGTGGCACAGATACGCAGTATTTT
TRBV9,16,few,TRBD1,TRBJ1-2,CASSATGAPSVSGYTF,TGTGCCAGCAGCGCGACAGGGGCCCCCTCTGTATCTGGCTACACCTTC
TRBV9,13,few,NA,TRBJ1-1,CASSPSGRSEAFF,TGTGCCAGCAGCCCTTCAGGGAGGTCTGAAGCTTTCTTT
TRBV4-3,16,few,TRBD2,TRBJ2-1,CASSQDGGGFLGEQFF,TGCGCCAGCAGCCAAGATGGCGGGGGGTTTTTGGGTGAGCAGTTCTTC
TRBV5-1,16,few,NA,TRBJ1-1,CASSDPLERENAEAFF,TGCGCCAGCAGCGATCCCCTGGAGCGGGAGAACGCTGAAGCTTTCTTT
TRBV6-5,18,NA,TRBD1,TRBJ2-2,CASSYSEVGTGDTGELFF,TGTGCCAGCAGTTACTCGGAGGTCGGCACAGGGGATACCGGGGAGCTGTTTTTT
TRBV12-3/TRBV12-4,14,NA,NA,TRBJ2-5,CASSNGTFQETQYF,TGTGCCAGCAGCAATGGGACATTCCAAGAGACCCAGTACTTC
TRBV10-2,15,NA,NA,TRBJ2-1,CASSSLDISYNEQFF,TGCGCCAGCAGCTCCTTAGACATCTCCTACAATGAGCAGTTCTTC
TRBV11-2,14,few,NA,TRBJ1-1,CASSLAGLGTEAFF,TGTGCCAGCAGCTTAGCAGGGTTGGGGACTGAAGCTTTCTTT
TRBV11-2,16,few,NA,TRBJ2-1,CASSSIRAVSYNEQFF,TGTGCCAGCAGCTCTATCCGGGCGGTCTCCTACAATGAGCAGTTCTTC
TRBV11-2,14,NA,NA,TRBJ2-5,CASSFPHLRKTQYF,TGTGCCAGCAGCTTTCCCCACTTAAGGAAGACCCAGTACTTC
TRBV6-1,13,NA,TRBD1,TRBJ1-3,CASRDRAGNTIYF,TGTGCCAGCAGGGACAGGGCTGGAAACACCATATATTTT
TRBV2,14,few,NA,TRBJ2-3,CASSSLNSTDTQYF,TGTGCCAGCAGTTCCCTAAATTCGACAGATACGCAGTATTTT
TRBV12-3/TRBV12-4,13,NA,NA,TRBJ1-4,CASSFAGNEKLFF,TGTGCCAGCAGTTTTGCGGGGAATGAAAAACTGTTTTTT
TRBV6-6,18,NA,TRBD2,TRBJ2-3,CASSYQLAGGPSVDTQYF,TGTGCCAGCAGTTACCAACTAGCGGGGGGCCCATCAGTGGATACGCAGTATTTT
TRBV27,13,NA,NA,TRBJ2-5,CASSLSVGETQYF,TGTGCCAGCAGTTTATCGGTGGGAGAGACCCAGTACTTC
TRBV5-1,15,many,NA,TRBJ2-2,CASSLSGANTGELFF,TGCGCCAGCAGCTTATCCGGGGCAAACACCGGGGAGCTGTTTTTT
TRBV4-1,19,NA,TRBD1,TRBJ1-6,CASSQIWLWTGSNNSPLHF,TGCGCCAGCAGCCAAATCTGGCTTTGGACAGGGAGCAATAATTCACCCCTCCACTTT
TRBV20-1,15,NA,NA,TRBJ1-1,CSARDLQFMNTEAFF,TGCAGTGCTAGAGACTTACAGTTCATGAACACTGAAGCTTTCTTT
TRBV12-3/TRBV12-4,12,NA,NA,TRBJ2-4,CASIGVGNIQYF,TGTGCCAGCATAGGGGTCGGCAACATTCAGTACTTC
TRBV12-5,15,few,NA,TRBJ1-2,CASGLQGASNYGYTF,TGTGCTAGTGGTCTGCAGGGAGCCTCCAACTATGGCTACACCTTC
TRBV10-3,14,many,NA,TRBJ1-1,CAIRLTGWNTEAFF,TGTGCCATCAGGTTGACAGGCTGGAACACTGAAGCTTTCTTT
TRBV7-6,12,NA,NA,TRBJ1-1,CASSPTGAVAFF,TGTGCCAGCAGCCCGACGGGGGCGGTGGCTTTCTTT
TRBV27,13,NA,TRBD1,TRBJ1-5,CASSFSQGGPQHF,TGTGCCAGCAGTTTTTCACAGGGGGGGCCCCAGCATTTT
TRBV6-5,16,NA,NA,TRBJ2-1,CASSYSGDTSYNEQFF,TGTGCCAGCAGTTACTCCGGGGACACCTCCTACAATGAGCAGTTCTTC
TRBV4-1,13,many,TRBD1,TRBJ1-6,CASTGTGNSPLHF,TGCGCCAGCACCGGGACAGGGAATTCACCCCTCCACTTT
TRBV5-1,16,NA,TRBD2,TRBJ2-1,CASSPQRTSGANEQFF,TGCGCCAGCAGCCCCCAACGGACTAGCGGGGCGAATGAGCAGTTCTTC
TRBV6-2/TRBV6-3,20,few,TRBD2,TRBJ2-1,CASSLYPTSGGASGVDEQFF,TGTGCCAGCAGTCTCTACCCGACTAGCGGGGGGGCGAGCGGTGTCGATGAGCAGTTCTTC
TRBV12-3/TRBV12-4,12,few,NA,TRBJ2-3,CASSSIADTQYF,TGTGCCAGCAGCTCGATCGCGGATACGCAGTATTTT
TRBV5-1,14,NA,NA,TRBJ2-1,CASSFTGSYNEQFF,TGCGCCAGCAGCTTCACAGGGTCCTACAATGAGCAGTTCTTC
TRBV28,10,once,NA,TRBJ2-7,CASSLYEQYF,TGTGCCAGCAGTCTTTACGAGCAGTACTTC
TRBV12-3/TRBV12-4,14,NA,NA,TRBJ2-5,CASSASGPRETQYF,TGTGCCAGCAGTGCTTCGGGGCCGAGGGAGACCCAGTACTTC
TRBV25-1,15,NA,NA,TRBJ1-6,CASSTHREHNSPLHF,TGTGCCAGCAGTACTCACAGGGAGCATAATTCACCCCTCCACTTT
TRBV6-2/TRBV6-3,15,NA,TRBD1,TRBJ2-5,CASRPSPDRAETQYF,TGTGCCAGCAGACCATCCCCGGACAGGGCAGAGACCCAGTACTTC
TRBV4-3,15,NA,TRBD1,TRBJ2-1,CASSQGTGRDNEQFF,TGCGCCAGCAGCCAAGGGACAGGGCGGGACAATGAGCAGTTCTTC
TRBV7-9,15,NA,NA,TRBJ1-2,CASSLVRGLPYGYTF,TGTGCCAGCAGCTTAGTCCGGGGGTTGCCTTATGGCTACACCTTC
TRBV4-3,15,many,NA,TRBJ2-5,CASSQGLADEETQYF,TGCGCCAGCAGCCAAGGGCTCGCGGATGAGGAGACCCAGTACTTC
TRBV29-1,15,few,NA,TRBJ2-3,CSAATLGGSTDTQYF,TGCAGCGCCGCTACCCTCGGCGGAAGCACAGATACGCAGTATTTT
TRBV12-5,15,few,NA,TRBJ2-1,CASGLLPLQGGEQFF,TGTGCTAGTGGTTTGCTACCTCTCCAGGGTGGTGAGCAGTTCTTC
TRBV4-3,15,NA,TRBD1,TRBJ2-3,CASSKRDRSTDTQYF,TGCGCCAGCAGCAAACGGGACAGGAGCACAGATACGCAGTATTTT
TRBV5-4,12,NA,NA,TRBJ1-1,CASSRSEAEAFF,TGTGCCAGCAGCCGATCGGAGGCTGAAGCTTTCTTT
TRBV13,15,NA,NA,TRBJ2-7,CASSERLVGFSEQYF,TGTGCCAGCAGCGAGAGACTAGTTGGGTTCTCCGAGCAGTACTTC